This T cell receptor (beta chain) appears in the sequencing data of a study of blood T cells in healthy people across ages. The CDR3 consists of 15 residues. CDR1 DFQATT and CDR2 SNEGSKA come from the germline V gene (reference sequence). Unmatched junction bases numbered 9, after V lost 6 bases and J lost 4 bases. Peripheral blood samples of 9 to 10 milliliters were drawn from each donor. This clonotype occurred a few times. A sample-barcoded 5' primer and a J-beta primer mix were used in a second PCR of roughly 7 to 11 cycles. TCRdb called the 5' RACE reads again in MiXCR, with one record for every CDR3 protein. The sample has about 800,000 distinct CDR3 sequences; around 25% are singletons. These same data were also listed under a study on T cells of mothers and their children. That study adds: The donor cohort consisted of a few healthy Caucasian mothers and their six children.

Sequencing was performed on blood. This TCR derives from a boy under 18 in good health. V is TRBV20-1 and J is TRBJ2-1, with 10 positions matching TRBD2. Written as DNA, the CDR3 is TGCAGTGCGCGTTCCGGGACTAGCGTTTACAATGAGCAGTTCTTC. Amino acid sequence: CSARSGTSVYNEQFF.